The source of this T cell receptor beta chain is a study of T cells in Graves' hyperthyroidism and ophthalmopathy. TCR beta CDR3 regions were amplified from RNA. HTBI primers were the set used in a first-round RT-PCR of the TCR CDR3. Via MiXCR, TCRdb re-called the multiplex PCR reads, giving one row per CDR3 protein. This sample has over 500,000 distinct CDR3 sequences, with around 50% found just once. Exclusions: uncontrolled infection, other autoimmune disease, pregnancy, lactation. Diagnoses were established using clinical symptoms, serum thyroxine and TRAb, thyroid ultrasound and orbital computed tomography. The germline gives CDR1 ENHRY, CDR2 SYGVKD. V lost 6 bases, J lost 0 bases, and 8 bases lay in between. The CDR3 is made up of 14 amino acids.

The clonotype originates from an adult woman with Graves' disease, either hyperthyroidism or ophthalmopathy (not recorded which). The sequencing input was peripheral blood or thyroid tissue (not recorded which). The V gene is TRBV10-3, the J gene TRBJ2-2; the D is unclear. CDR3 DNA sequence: TGTGCCATCAGAGACACCTCGAACACCGGGGAGCTGTTTTTT. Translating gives CAIRDTSNTGELFF.